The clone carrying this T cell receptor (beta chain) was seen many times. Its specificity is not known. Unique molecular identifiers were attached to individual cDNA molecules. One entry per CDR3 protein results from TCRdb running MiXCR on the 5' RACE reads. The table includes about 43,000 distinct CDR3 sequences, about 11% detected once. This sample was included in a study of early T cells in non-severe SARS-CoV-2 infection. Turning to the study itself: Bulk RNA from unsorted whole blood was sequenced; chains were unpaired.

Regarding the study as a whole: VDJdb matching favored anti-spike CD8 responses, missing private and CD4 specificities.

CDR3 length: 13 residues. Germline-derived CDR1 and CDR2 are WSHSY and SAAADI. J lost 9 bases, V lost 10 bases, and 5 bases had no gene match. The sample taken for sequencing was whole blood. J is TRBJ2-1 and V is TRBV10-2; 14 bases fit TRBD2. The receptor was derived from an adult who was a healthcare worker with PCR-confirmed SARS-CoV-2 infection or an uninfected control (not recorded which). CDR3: CAIGLAGGTEQFF. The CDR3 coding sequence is TGCGCCATCGGACTAGCGGGGGGTACTGAGCAGTTCTTC.